Below, one T cell receptor (beta chain) is given with its context. Its antigen is unknown. No base quality values were provided; no much bigger clone lies one nucleotide off. This entry comes from a study of T cell changes during pregnancy in multiple sclerosis (dated by TCRdb to the late 2010s). For the wider study: The study looked at changes in the T cell repertoire across pregnancy in women with multiple sclerosis.

The library came from the immunoSEQ multiplex PCR assay. Imported from immuneACCESS, the table was reduced by TCRdb to in-frame sequences with V and J called. These copies leave out some clones; in studies compared against another copy, an unresolved V gene accounts for under half, and the cause of the remainder is not known. The sample table shows about 40,000 clones, and about 91% are seen once. Approximately 8.3% of the sample goes to the ten largest clones. Here V drops 4 bases and J drops 7 bases, and the junction holds 7 bases not matched to any gene. The CDR3 sequence holds 15 residues, the cysteine and phenylalanine included. The read is trimmed to its CDR3 DNA, 45 bases read in frame from base 1. CDR1 SGHVS and CDR2 FNYEAQ are derived from the germline V gene.

The rearranged segments are TRBV7-6 and TRBJ2-1; TRBD2 agrees with 10 junctional bases. This TCR was recovered from a female donor with multiple sclerosis, enrolled in a pregnancy study. This sample comprised CD8+ T cells from peripheral blood mononuclear cells, obtained before pregnancy. CDR3 loop: CASSSAGGPGNEQFF. The DNA reads TGTGCCAGCAGCTCAGCGGGAGGGCCTGGGAATGAGCAGTTCTTC.